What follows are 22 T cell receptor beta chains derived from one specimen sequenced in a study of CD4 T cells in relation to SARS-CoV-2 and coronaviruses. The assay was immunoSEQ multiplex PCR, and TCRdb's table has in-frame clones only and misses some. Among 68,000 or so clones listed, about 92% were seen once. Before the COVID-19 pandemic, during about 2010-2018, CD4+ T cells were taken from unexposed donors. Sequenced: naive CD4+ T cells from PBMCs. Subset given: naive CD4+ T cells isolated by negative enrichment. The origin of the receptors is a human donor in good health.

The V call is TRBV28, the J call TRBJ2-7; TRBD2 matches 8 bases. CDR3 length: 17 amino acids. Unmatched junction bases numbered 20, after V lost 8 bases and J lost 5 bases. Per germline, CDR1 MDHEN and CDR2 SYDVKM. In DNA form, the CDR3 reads TGTGCCAGCCCCCCCCAAGTGGCGGGAGGTTTGATGGACGAGCAGTACTTC. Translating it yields CASPPQVAGGLMDEQYF.

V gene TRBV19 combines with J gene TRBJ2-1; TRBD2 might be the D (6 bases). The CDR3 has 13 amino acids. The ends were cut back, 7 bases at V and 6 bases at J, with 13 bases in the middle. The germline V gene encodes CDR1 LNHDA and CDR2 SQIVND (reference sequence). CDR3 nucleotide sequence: TGTGCCAGTAAAGGAGGGCCCTTCAATGAGCAGTTCTTC. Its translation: CASKGGPFNEQFF. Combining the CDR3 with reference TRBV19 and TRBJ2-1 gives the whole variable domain DGGITQSPKYLFRKEGQNVTLSCEQNLNHDAMYWYRQDPGQGLRLIYYSQIVNDFQKGDIAEGYSVSREKKESFPLTVTSAQKNPTAFYLCASKGGPFNEQFFGPGTRLTVL.

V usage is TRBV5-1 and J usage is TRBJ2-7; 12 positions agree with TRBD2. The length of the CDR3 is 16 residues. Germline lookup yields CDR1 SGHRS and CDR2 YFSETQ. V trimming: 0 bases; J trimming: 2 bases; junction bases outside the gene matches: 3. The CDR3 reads CASSLGTSGTTYEQYF. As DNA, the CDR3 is TGCGCCAGCAGCTTGGGGACTAGCGGGACTACCTACGAGCAGTACTTC.

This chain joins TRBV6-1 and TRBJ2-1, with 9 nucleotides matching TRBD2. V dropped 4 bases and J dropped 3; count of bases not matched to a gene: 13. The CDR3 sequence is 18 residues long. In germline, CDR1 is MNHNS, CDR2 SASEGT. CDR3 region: CASSGLRRTSGLYNEQFF. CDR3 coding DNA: TGTGCCAGCAGTGGGCTACGAAGAACTAGCGGGCTCTACAATGAGCAGTTCTTC.

The CDR3 protein is CASSDSTKPNTEAFF. The CDR3 DNA reads as TGTGCCAGCAGCGACTCAACCAAGCCGAACACTGAAGCTTTCTTT. The chain has TRBV7-9 and TRBJ1-1; D is unresolved. This CDR3 contains 15 residues. Between the trimmed V and J ends, which lost 5 bases and 1 base, there was a span of 14 bases. CDR1 is SEHNR and CDR2 is FQNEAQ in the germline V gene (reference sequence).

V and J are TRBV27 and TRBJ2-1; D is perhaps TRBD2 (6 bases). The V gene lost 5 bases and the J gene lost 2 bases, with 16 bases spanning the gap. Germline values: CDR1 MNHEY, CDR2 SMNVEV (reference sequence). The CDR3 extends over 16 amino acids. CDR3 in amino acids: CASSQVAANPYNEQFF. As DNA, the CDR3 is TGTGCCAGCAGTCAGGTAGCGGCGAACCCCTACAATGAGCAGTTCTTC.

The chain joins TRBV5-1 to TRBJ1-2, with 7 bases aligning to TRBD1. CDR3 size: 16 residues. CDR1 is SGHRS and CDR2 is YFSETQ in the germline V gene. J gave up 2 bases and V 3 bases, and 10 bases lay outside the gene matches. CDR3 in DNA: TGCGCCAGCAGCTCCCGTACAGGGGACGAGAACTATGGCTACACCTTC. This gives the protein CASSSRTGDENYGYTF. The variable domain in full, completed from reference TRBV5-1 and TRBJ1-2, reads KAGVTQTPRYLIKTRGQQVTLSCSPISGHRSVSWYQQTPGQGLQFLFEYFSETQRNKGNFPGRFSGRQFSNSRSEMNVSTLELGDSALYLCASSSRTGDENYGYTFGSGTRLTVV.

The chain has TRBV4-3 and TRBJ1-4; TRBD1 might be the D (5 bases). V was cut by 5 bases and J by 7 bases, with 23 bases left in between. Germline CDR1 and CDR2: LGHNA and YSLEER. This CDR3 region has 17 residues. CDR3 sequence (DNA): TGCGCCAGCAGCAAAACGGGGGGGAGTAGGGTTAGTGAAAAACTGTTTTTT. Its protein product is CASSKTGGSRVSEKLFF.

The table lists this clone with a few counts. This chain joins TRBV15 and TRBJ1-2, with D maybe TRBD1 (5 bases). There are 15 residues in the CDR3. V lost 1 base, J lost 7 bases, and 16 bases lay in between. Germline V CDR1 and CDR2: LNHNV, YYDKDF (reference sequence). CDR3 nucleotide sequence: TGTGCCACCAGCAGAGGAAATCGCAGGGTGGCTGGCTACACCTTC. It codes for CATSRGNRRVAGYTF.

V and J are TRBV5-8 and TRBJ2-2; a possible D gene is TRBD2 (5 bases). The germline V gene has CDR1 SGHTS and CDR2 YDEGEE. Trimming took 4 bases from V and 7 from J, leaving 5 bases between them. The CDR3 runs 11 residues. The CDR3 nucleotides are TGTGCCAGCAGCCGGGACGGGGAGCTGTTTTTT. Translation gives CASSRDGELFF. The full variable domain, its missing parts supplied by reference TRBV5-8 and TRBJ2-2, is EAGVTQSPTHLIKTRGQQATLRCSPISGHTSVYWYQQALGLGLQFLLWYDEGEERNRGNFPPRFSGRQFPNYSSELNVNALELEDSALYLCASSRDGELFFGEGSRLTVL.

The CDR3 sequence is CASGYRDDTEAFF. The CDR3 region has the DNA TGTGCCAGCGGCTACAGGGATGACACTGAAGCTTTCTTT. The chain employs TRBV9 and TRBJ1-1, with D possibly being TRBD1 (6 bases). Between the trimmed V and J ends, which lost 7 bases and 3 bases, there was a span of 13 bases. From germline, CDR1 is SGDLS and CDR2 YYNGEE. The CDR3 spans 13 residues.

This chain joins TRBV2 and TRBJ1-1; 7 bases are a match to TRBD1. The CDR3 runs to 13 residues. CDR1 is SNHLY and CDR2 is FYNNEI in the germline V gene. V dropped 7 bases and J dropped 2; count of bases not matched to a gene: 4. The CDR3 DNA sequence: TGTGCCAGCATCGGGACAGACAACACTGAAGCTTTCTTT. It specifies CASIGTDNTEAFF.

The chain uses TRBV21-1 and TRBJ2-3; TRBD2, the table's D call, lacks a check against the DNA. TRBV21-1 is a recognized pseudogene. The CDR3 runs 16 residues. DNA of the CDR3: TGTGCCAGCAGCAATACACTAGCGGAGAGCACAGATACGCAGTATTTT. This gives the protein CASSNTLAESTDTQYF.

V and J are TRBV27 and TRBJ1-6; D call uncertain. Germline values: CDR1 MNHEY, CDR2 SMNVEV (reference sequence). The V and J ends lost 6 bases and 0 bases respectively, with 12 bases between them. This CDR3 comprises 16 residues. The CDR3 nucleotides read TGTGCCAGCAGCCCTTACAGAAGCTCCTATAATTCACCCCTCCACTTT. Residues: CASSPYRSSYNSPLHF.

In DNA form, the CDR3 reads TGTGCCAGCAGTTTTAGTGGGGGACCCTACAATGAGCAGTTCTTC. Amino acid sequence: CASSFSGGPYNEQFF. The rearrangement uses TRBV6-1 and TRBJ2-1; D may correspond to TRBD1 or TRBD2 (5 bases each). The CDR3 totals 15 residues. Trimming removed 5 bases at V and 2 bases at J, with 13 bases between. Germline V lookup: CDR1 MNHNS, CDR2 SASEGT.

CDR3 amino acids: CASSLFGKGNTEAFF. For the CDR3, the DNA is TGTGCCAGCAGTTTATTTGGGAAGGGGAACACTGAAGCTTTCTTT. This chain links TRBV28 with TRBJ1-1; D gene ambiguous. The CDR3 spans 15 residues. CDR1 and CDR2 from the germline V gene are MDHEN and SYDVKM. Trimming cost V 1 base and J 1 base, with 10 bases left between them.

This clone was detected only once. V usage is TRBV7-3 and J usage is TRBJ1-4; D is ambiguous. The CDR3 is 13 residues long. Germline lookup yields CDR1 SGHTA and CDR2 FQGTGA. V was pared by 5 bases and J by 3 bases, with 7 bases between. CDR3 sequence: CASSVGANEKLFF. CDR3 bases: TGTGCCAGCAGCGTTGGAGCTAATGAAAAACTGTTTTTT.

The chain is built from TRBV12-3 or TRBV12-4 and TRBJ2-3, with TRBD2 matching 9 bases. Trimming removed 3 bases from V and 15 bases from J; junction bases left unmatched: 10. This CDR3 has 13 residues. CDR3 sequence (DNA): TGTGCCAGCAGTTTTTCAGAAGGGACTAGCCTATATTTT. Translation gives CASSFSEGTSLYF.

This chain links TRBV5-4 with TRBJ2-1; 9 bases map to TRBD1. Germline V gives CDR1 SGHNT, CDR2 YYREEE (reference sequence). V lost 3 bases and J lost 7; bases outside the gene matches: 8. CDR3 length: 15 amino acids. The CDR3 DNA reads TGTGCCAGCAGCTCACCCCCGGGACAGGGTAATGAGCAGTTCTTC. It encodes CASSSPPGQGNEQFF.

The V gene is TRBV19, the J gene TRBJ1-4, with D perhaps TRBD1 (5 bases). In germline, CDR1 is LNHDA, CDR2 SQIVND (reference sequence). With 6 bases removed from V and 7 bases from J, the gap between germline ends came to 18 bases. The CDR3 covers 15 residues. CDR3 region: CASSQIRVAGEKLFF. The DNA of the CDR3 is TGTGCCAGTAGCCAAATCAGGGTAGCCGGTGAAAAACTGTTTTTT.

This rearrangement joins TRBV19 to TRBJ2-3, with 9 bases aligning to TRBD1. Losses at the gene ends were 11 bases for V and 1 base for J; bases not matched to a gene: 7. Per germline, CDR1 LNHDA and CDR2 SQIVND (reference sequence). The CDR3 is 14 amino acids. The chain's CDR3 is CASRDRAGTDTQYF. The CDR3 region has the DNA TGTGCCTCCCGGGACAGGGCCGGCACAGATACGCAGTATTTT.

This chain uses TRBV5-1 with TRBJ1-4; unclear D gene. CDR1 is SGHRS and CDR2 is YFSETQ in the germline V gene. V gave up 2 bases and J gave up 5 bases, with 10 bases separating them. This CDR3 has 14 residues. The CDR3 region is CASSLETRNEKLFF. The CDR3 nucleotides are TGCGCCAGCAGCTTAGAGACCCGGAATGAAAAACTGTTTTTT.